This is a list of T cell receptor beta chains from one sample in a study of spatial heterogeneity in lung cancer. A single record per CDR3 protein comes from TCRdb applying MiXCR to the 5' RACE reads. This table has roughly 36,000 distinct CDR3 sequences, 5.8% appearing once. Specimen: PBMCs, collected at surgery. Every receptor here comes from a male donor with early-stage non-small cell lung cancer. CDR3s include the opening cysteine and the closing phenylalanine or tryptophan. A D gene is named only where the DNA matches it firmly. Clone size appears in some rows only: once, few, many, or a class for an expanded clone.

cdr3_aa: CASSSTRGGNTIYF
cdr3_nt: TGTGCCAGCAGCTCCACAAGGGGGGGAAACACCATATATTTT
v_call: TRBV11-2
j_call: TRBJ1-3
clone_size: many
d_call: -

cdr3_aa: CASSFPLGISGDEQFF
cdr3_nt: TGTGCCAGCAGCTTCCCGCTCGGGATTAGCGGGGACGAGCAGTTCTTC
v_call: TRBV7-8
j_call: TRBJ2-1
clone_size: -
d_call: TRBD2

cdr3_aa: CSARDSYNEQFF
cdr3_nt: TGCAGTGCTAGAGATAGTTACAATGAGCAGTTCTTC
v_call: TRBV20-1
j_call: TRBJ2-1
clone_size: many
d_call: -

cdr3_aa: CASSLDEGARETQYF
cdr3_nt: TGCGCCAGCAGCTTGGATGAGGGGGCGCGGGAGACCCAGTACTTC
v_call: TRBV5-1
j_call: TRBJ2-5
clone_size: -
d_call: TRBD1

cdr3_aa: CASSQDRDRLLSGNTIYF
cdr3_nt: TGTGCCAGCAGCCAAGATAGGGACAGGCTCCTCTCTGGAAACACCATATATTTT
v_call: TRBV3-1
j_call: TRBJ1-3
clone_size: many
d_call: TRBD1

cdr3_aa: CASSRGLNSPLHF
cdr3_nt: TGTGCCAGCAGCAGGGGGCTGAATTCACCCCTCCACTTT
v_call: TRBV11-1
j_call: TRBJ1-6
clone_size: many
d_call: TRBD1

cdr3_aa: CASSPGTGRSSYEQYF
cdr3_nt: TGTGCCAGCAGCCCGGGGACAGGGAGAAGCTCCTACGAGCAGTACTTC
v_call: TRBV7-2
j_call: TRBJ2-7
clone_size: few
d_call: TRBD1

cdr3_aa: CASSPPASGGYTDTQYF
cdr3_nt: TGTGCCAGCAGCCCCCCCGCCAGCGGGGGTTACACAGATACGCAGTATTTT
v_call: TRBV11-3
j_call: TRBJ2-3
clone_size: many
d_call: TRBD2

cdr3_aa: CSVEDRNGANVLTF
cdr3_nt: TGCAGCGTTGAAGACAGGAATGGGGCCAACGTCCTGACTTTC
v_call: TRBV29-1
j_call: TRBJ2-6
clone_size: many
d_call: -

cdr3_aa: CASSTGTPYEQYF
cdr3_nt: TGCGCCAGCAGCACCGGGACTCCCTACGAGCAGTACTTC
v_call: TRBV5-1
j_call: TRBJ2-7
clone_size: many
d_call: -

cdr3_aa: CASSPRTGTETQYF
cdr3_nt: TGTGCCAGCAGCCCAAGGACAGGGACCGAGACCCAGTACTTC
v_call: TRBV11-1
j_call: TRBJ2-5
clone_size: many
d_call: TRBD1

cdr3_aa: CSVGSGETQYF
cdr3_nt: TGCAGCGTCGGTAGCGGAGAGACCCAGTACTTC
v_call: TRBV29-1
j_call: TRBJ2-5
clone_size: few
d_call: -

cdr3_aa: CASKRTGNYGYTF
cdr3_nt: TGCGCCAGCAAAAGGACAGGGAACTATGGCTACACCTTC
v_call: TRBV10-1
j_call: TRBJ1-2
clone_size: -
d_call: TRBD1

cdr3_aa: CASSVAVQETQYF
cdr3_nt: TGCGCCAGCAGCGTAGCGGTCCAAGAGACCCAGTACTTC
v_call: TRBV5-1
j_call: TRBJ2-5
clone_size: many
d_call: -

cdr3_aa: CASQEVDGTYHEQFF
cdr3_nt: TGTGCCAGCCAGGAGGTGGATGGCACCTACCATGAGCAGTTCTTC
v_call: TRBV6-2/TRBV6-3
j_call: TRBJ2-1
clone_size: many
d_call: -

cdr3_aa: CASSLYGLAVGAYEQYF
cdr3_nt: TGTGCCAGCAGCTTATACGGACTAGCGGTGGGCGCCTACGAGCAGTACTTC
v_call: TRBV5-6
j_call: TRBJ2-7
clone_size: many
d_call: TRBD2

cdr3_aa: CASREPGTNNEQFF
cdr3_nt: TGTGCCAGCAGAGAGCCGGGGACTAACAATGAGCAGTTCTTC
v_call: TRBV6-5
j_call: TRBJ2-1
clone_size: many
d_call: TRBD2

cdr3_aa: CSVEENRGETQYF
cdr3_nt: TGCAGCGTTGAAGAAAACCGGGGGGAGACCCAGTACTTC
v_call: TRBV29-1
j_call: TRBJ2-5
clone_size: few
d_call: -

cdr3_aa: CASSTGTVAKNIQYF
cdr3_nt: TGCGCCAGCAGCACTGGGACGGTAGCCAAAAACATTCAGTACTTC
v_call: TRBV5-1
j_call: TRBJ2-4
clone_size: many
d_call: -

cdr3_aa: CASSLSGESAAFF
cdr3_nt: TGCGCCAGCAGCTTGTCCGGCGAATCGGCAGCTTTCTTT
v_call: TRBV4-3
j_call: TRBJ1-1
clone_size: many
d_call: -

cdr3_aa: CASSSDRNSPLHF
cdr3_nt: TGTGCCAGCAGTTCCGACAGGAACTCACCCCTCCACTTT
v_call: TRBV7-9
j_call: TRBJ1-6
clone_size: many
d_call: -

cdr3_aa: CASSEGPTITYNEQFF
cdr3_nt: TGTGCCAGCAGTGAAGGCCCCACCATAACCTACAATGAGCAGTTCTTC
v_call: TRBV6-1
j_call: TRBJ2-1
clone_size: -
d_call: -

cdr3_aa: CASSRGGQPQHF
cdr3_nt: TGTGCCAGCAGTAGGGGGGGCCAGCCCCAGCATTTT
v_call: TRBV28
j_call: TRBJ1-5
clone_size: many
d_call: -

cdr3_aa: CASSYGQGRNTGELFF
cdr3_nt: TGTGCCAGCAGTTACGGACAGGGGAGGAATACCGGGGAGCTGTTTTTT
v_call: TRBV6-2/TRBV6-3
j_call: TRBJ2-2
clone_size: many
d_call: TRBD1

cdr3_aa: CASSSRTTGLSYGYTF
cdr3_nt: TGTGCCAGCAGCTCTCGGACGACGGGGTTGAGCTATGGCTACACCTTC
v_call: TRBV14
j_call: TRBJ1-2
clone_size: -
d_call: -

cdr3_aa: CASSQETRQGVIGYGYTF
cdr3_nt: TGTGCCAGCAGCCAAGAAACAAGGCAGGGTGTAATTGGCTATGGCTACACCTTC
v_call: TRBV4-2
j_call: TRBJ1-2
clone_size: many
d_call: -

cdr3_aa: CASYERGGEQYF
cdr3_nt: TGTGCCAGCTATGAGCGGGGTGGGGAGCAGTACTTC
v_call: TRBV28
j_call: TRBJ2-7
clone_size: many
d_call: TRBD2

cdr3_aa: CASKGGSGETQYF
cdr3_nt: TGTGCCAGCAAAGGCGGCTCGGGGGAGACCCAGTACTTC
v_call: TRBV2
j_call: TRBJ2-5
clone_size: few
d_call: -

cdr3_aa: CAWSQGTGWNYGYTF
cdr3_nt: TGTGCCTGGAGTCAAGGGACAGGGTGGAACTATGGCTACACCTTC
v_call: TRBV30
j_call: TRBJ1-2
clone_size: many
d_call: TRBD1

cdr3_aa: CASSPKTPNRNEQFF
cdr3_nt: TGTGCCAGCTCACCGAAGACCCCCAACCGCAATGAGCAGTTCTTC
v_call: TRBV18
j_call: TRBJ2-1
clone_size: many
d_call: -

cdr3_aa: CASSLQGGPNQPQHF
cdr3_nt: TGTGCCAGCAGCCTTCAGGGGGGCCCCAATCAGCCCCAGCATTTT
v_call: TRBV12-3/TRBV12-4
j_call: TRBJ1-5
clone_size: -
d_call: TRBD1

cdr3_aa: CAWLLPSTYEQYF
cdr3_nt: TGTGCCTGGTTGTTGCCAAGTACCTACGAGCAGTACTTC
v_call: TRBV30
j_call: TRBJ2-7
clone_size: many
d_call: -

cdr3_aa: CASSLERGANTGELFF
cdr3_nt: TGCGCCAGCAGCTTGGAGCGGGGGGCGAACACCGGGGAGCTGTTTTTT
v_call: TRBV5-1
j_call: TRBJ2-2
clone_size: few
d_call: TRBD2

cdr3_aa: CASSGQGGSGNTIYF
cdr3_nt: TGTGCCAGCTCCGGACAGGGCGGCTCTGGAAACACCATATATTTT
v_call: TRBV14
j_call: TRBJ1-3
clone_size: many
d_call: TRBD1

cdr3_aa: CASSESAQVGNQPQHF
cdr3_nt: TGCGCCAGCAGTGAGTCTGCTCAGGTCGGCAATCAGCCCCAGCATTTT
v_call: TRBV10-2
j_call: TRBJ1-5
clone_size: many
d_call: -

cdr3_aa: CSAATGPYGYTF
cdr3_nt: TGCAGTGCTGCGACAGGGCCCTATGGCTACACCTTC
v_call: TRBV20-1
j_call: TRBJ1-2
clone_size: many
d_call: TRBD1

cdr3_aa: CAISESWRRKNPNEKLFF
cdr3_nt: TGTGCCATCAGTGAGTCGTGGAGGAGGAAGAATCCTAATGAAAAACTGTTTTTT
v_call: TRBV10-3
j_call: TRBJ1-4
clone_size: many
d_call: -

cdr3_aa: CASSFISGANVLTF
cdr3_nt: TGTGCCAGCAGCTTTATCTCTGGGGCCAACGTCCTGACTTTC
v_call: TRBV5-6
j_call: TRBJ2-6
clone_size: few
d_call: -

cdr3_aa: CASSQDAPRGTDTQYF
cdr3_nt: TGCGCCAGCAGCCAAGATGCCCCACGGGGCACAGATACGCAGTATTTT
v_call: TRBV4-1
j_call: TRBJ2-3
clone_size: -
d_call: -

cdr3_aa: CASSQDRLTGITEAFF
cdr3_nt: TGCGCCAGCAGCCAAGATCGGTTGACAGGGATCACTGAAGCTTTCTTT
v_call: TRBV4-1
j_call: TRBJ1-1
clone_size: few
d_call: TRBD1

cdr3_aa: CASSQRGAGNTIYF
cdr3_nt: TGTGCCAGCAGCCAAAGAGGGGCTGGAAACACCATATATTTT
v_call: TRBV3-1
j_call: TRBJ1-3
clone_size: many
d_call: -

cdr3_aa: CASSFASRNTGELFF
cdr3_nt: TGTGCCAGCAGTTTTGCTAGTAGGAACACCGGGGAGCTGTTTTTT
v_call: TRBV12-3/TRBV12-4
j_call: TRBJ2-2
clone_size: many
d_call: -

cdr3_aa: CASSLNRAVKNIQYF
cdr3_nt: TGTGCCAGCAGCCTGAACCGTGCGGTCAAAAACATTCAGTACTTC
v_call: TRBV3-1
j_call: TRBJ2-4
clone_size: many
d_call: -

cdr3_aa: CSASNRGGHTQYF
cdr3_nt: TGCAGTGCTAGTAACAGGGGAGGTCATACGCAGTATTTT
v_call: TRBV20-1
j_call: TRBJ2-3
clone_size: few
d_call: -

cdr3_aa: CASSLNPTFGQQLNEQFF
cdr3_nt: TGTGCCAGCAGCTTAAATCCGACGTTTGGGCAACAGCTCAATGAGCAGTTCTTC
v_call: TRBV7-3
j_call: TRBJ2-1
clone_size: many
d_call: -

cdr3_aa: CASSVSGANVLTF
cdr3_nt: TGTGCCAGCAGCGTCTCTGGGGCCAACGTCCTGACTTTC
v_call: TRBV9
j_call: TRBJ2-6
clone_size: many
d_call: -

cdr3_aa: CSARDFASGGANEQFF
cdr3_nt: TGCAGTGCTAGAGATTTTGCTAGCGGGGGGGCGAATGAGCAGTTCTTC
v_call: TRBV20-1
j_call: TRBJ2-1
clone_size: few
d_call: TRBD2

cdr3_aa: CASSLGGFGEAFF
cdr3_nt: TGTGCCAGCAGTTTAGGGGGTTTTGGTGAAGCTTTCTTT
v_call: TRBV27
j_call: TRBJ1-1
clone_size: many
d_call: -

cdr3_aa: CASIGGRGSEAFF
cdr3_nt: TGTGCCAGCATCGGTGGCAGGGGGTCTGAAGCTTTCTTT
v_call: TRBV2
j_call: TRBJ1-1
clone_size: -
d_call: TRBD1

cdr3_aa: CASRSPSAHEQYF
cdr3_nt: TGTGCCAGCAGGTCCCCTAGCGCCCACGAGCAGTACTTC
v_call: TRBV28
j_call: TRBJ2-7
clone_size: -
d_call: -

cdr3_aa: CASSPGGRNTEAFF
cdr3_nt: TGTGCCAGCAGTCCGGGAGGAAGGAACACTGAAGCTTTCTTT
v_call: TRBV6-5
j_call: TRBJ1-1
clone_size: many
d_call: -

cdr3_aa: CASSLPGSYNEQFF
cdr3_nt: TGTGCCAGCAGCCTCCCGGGCTCCTACAATGAGCAGTTCTTC
v_call: TRBV7-2
j_call: TRBJ2-1
clone_size: many
d_call: -

cdr3_aa: CASSQRRNPDTQYF
cdr3_nt: TGTGCCAGCAGCCAAAGGCGTAACCCAGATACGCAGTATTTT
v_call: TRBV4-2
j_call: TRBJ2-3
clone_size: few
d_call: -